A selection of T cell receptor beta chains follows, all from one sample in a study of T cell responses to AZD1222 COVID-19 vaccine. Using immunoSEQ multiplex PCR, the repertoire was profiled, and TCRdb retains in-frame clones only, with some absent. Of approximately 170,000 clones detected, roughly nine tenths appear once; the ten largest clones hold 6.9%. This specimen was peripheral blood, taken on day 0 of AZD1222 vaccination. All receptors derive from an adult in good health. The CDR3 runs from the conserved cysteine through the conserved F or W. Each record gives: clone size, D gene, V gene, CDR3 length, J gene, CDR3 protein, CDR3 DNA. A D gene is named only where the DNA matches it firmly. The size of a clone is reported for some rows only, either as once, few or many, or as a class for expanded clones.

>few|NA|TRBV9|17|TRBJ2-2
CASSVVGAGGYTGELFF
TGTGCCAGCAGCGTAGTCGGGGCGGGTGGTTACACCGGGGAGCTGTTTTTT
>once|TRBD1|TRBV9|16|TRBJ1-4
CASSTKTGSRNEKLFF
TGTGCCAGCAGCACGAAGACAGGGTCGAGGAATGAAAAACTGTTTTTT
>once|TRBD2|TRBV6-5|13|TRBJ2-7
CASSWGGTYEQYF
TGTGCCAGCAGTTGGGGGGGAACCTACGAGCAGTACTTC
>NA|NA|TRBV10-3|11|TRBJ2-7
CAISESHEQYF
TGTGCCATCAGTGAGTCCCACGAGCAGTACTTC
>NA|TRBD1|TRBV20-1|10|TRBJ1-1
CSAWDSGAFF
TGCAGTGCTTGGGACAGTGGAGCTTTCTTT
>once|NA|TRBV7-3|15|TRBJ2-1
CASSPQGVDYNEQFF
TGTGCCAGCAGCCCTCAGGGAGTGGACTACAATGAGCAGTTCTTC
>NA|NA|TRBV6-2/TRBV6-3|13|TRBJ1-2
CASSLTEDYGYTF
TGTGCCAGCAGTCTGACAGAGGACTATGGCTACACCTTC
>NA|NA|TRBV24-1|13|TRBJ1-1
CATSGGVNTEAFF
TGTGCCACTAGTGGGGGGGTCAACACTGAAGCTTTCTTT
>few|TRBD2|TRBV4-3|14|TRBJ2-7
CASSKGLAGDEQYF
TGCGCCAGCTCCAAGGGACTAGCGGGGGACGAGCAGTACTTC
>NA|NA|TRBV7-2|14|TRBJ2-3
CASSFYSGTDTQYF
TGTGCCAGCAGCTTCTATTCCGGCACAGATACGCAGTATTTT
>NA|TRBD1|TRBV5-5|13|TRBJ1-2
CASSSGQGDGYTF
TGTGCCAGCAGCTCCGGACAGGGTGACGGCTACACCTTC
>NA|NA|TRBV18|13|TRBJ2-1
CASSPASGYEQFF
TGTGCCAGCTCACCGGCTAGTGGCTATGAGCAGTTCTTC
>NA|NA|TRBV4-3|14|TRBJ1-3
CASSQEASGNTIYF
TGCGCCAGCAGCCAAGAGGCTTCTGGAAACACCATATATTTT
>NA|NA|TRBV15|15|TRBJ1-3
CATSRDRVSGNTIYF
TGTGCCACCAGCAGAGATAGGGTCTCTGGAAACACCATATATTTT
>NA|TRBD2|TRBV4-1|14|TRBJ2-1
CASSQTSGHNEQFF
TGCGCCAGCAGCCAAACTAGCGGGCACAATGAGCAGTTCTTC
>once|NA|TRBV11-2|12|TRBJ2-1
CASSLGGHEQFF
TGTGCCAGCAGCTTAGGGGGACATGAGCAGTTCTTC
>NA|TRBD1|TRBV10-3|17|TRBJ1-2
CAIGGISGQGRRDGYTF
TGTGCCATCGGAGGAATTTCGGGACAGGGGCGAAGAGATGGCTACACCTTC
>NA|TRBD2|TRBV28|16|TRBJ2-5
CASSKTGTRLTSTQYF
TGTGCCAGCAGTAAAACCGGGACTAGGCTGACTTCGACCCAGTACTTC
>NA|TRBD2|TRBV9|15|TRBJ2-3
CASSVVGGGTDTQYF
TGTGCCAGCAGCGTAGTGGGGGGGGGCACAGATACGCAGTATTTT
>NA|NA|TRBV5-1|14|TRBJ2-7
CASSPEARTYEQYF
TGCGCCAGCAGCCCCGAGGCACGCACCTACGAGCAGTACTTC
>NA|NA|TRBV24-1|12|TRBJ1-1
CATSDLTGEAFF
TGTGCCACCAGTGACCTTACGGGGGAAGCTTTCTTT
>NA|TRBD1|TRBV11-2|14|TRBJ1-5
CASSLGQGGQPQHF
TGTGCCAGCAGCTTAGGACAGGGGGGTCAGCCCCAGCATTTT
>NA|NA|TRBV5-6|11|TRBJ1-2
CASSPGNGYTF
TGTGCCAGCAGCCCGGGTAACGGCTACACCTTC
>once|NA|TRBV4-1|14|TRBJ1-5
CASSHLGDSQPQHF
TGCGCCAGCAGCCATCTCGGGGATAGTCAGCCCCAGCATTTT
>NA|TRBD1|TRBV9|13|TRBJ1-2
CASSGKQGVGYTF
TGTGCCAGCAGCGGGAAGCAGGGGGTTGGCTACACCTTC
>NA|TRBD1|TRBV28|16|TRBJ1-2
CASSTRTGESNYGYTF
TGTGCCAGCAGTACTAGGACAGGAGAGAGTAACTATGGCTACACCTTC
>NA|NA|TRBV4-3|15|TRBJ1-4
CASSQDSPPGEKLFF
TGCGCCAGCAGTCAGGACAGTCCCCCGGGTGAAAAACTGTTTTTT
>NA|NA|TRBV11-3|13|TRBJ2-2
CASSLLNAGELFF
TGTGCCAGCAGCTTACTTAACGCCGGGGAGCTGTTTTTT
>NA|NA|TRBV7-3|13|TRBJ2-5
CASSSGVRETQYF
TGTGCCAGCAGCTCAGGGGTGCGAGAGACCCAGTACTTC
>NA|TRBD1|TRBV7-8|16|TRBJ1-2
CASSLTSPTGGGGYTF
TGTGCCAGCAGCTTAACGTCCCCGACAGGGGGCGGCGGCTACACCTTC
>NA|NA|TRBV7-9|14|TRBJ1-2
CASSGRGTNYGYTF
TGTGCCAGCAGCGGTAGAGGAACTAACTATGGCTACACCTTC
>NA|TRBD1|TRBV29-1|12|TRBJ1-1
CSARQGPTEAFF
TGCAGCGCTAGACAGGGGCCCACTGAAGCTTTCTTT
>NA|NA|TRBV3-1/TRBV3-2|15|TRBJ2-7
CASSPLGGATYEQYF
TGTGCCAGCAGCCCCCTAGGGGGGGCCACGTACGAGCAGTACTTC
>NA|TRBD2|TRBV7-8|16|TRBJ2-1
CASSSGTSGVYNEQFF
TGTGCCAGCAGCAGCGGGACTAGCGGGGTTTACAATGAGCAGTTCTTC
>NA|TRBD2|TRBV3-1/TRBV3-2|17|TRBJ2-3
CASSQDRTSGGSDTQYF
TGTGCCAGCAGCCAAGATCGAACTAGCGGGGGGTCAGATACGCAGTATTTT
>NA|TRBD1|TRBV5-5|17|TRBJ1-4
CASSLDLGDRVVEKLFF
TGTGCCAGCAGCTTGGACCTCGGAGACAGGGTTGTAGAAAAACTGTTTTTT
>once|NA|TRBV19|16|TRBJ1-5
CASSTGAGHSNQPQHF
TGTGCCAGTAGTACTGGGGCGGGCCATAGCAATCAGCCCCAGCATTTT
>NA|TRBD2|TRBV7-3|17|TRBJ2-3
CASSLTHSGVSTDTQYF
TGTGCCAGCAGCTTAACACATAGCGGGGTTAGCACAGATACGCAGTATTTT
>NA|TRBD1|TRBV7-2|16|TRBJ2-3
CASSSRGQGYTDTQYF
TGTGCCAGCAGCTCCCGAGGACAGGGCTACACAGATACGCAGTATTTT
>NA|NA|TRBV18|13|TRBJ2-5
CASSPPNQETQYF
TGTGCCAGCTCACCACCGAACCAAGAGACCCAGTACTTC
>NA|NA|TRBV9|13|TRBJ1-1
CASSAEGDTEAFF
TGTGCCAGCAGCGCCGAAGGGGACACTGAAGCTTTCTTT
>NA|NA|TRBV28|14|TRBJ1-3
CASSWGRSGNTIYF
TGTGCCAGCAGTTGGGGACGATCTGGAAACACCATATATTTT